This is a list of T cell receptor beta chains from one sample in a study of cytomegalovirus exposure and HLA in healthy donors. Measured with immunoSEQ multiplex PCR; TCRdb has only the in-frame clones, and not every one. The data contain about 190,000 clones, roughly 80% of them singletons. Sequenced: PBMCs. These receptor sequences come from a woman in her 30s in good health and CMV-seropositive. The conserved cysteine and the conserved F or W are not part of the CDR3 here.

j_gene: TRBJ2-7
v_gene: TRBV5-4
CDR3aa: ASSLLIGERVYEQY

j_gene: TRBJ2-2
v_gene: TRBV7-9
CDR3aa: ASSWTGNTGELF

j_gene: TRBJ2-3
v_gene: TRBV7-2
CDR3aa: ASSSYPGQGPDTQY

j_gene: TRBJ2-5
v_gene: TRBV4-1
CDR3aa: ASSRLAGQETQY

j_gene: TRBJ2-2
v_gene: TRBV18
CDR3aa: ASSSSVATTGELF

j_gene: TRBJ2-1
v_gene: TRBV27
CDR3aa: ASSLYGSYYNEQF

j_gene: TRBJ1-1
v_gene: TRBV7-9
CDR3aa: ASSLQVNTEAF

j_gene: TRBJ2-5
v_gene: TRBV28
CDR3aa: ASSGSGSQQETQY

j_gene: TRBJ2-1
v_gene: TRBV15
CDR3aa: ATSRGIAGGPTSEQF

j_gene: TRBJ2-1
v_gene: TRBV28
CDR3aa: ASSLPGTSGEEF

j_gene: TRBJ2-5
v_gene: TRBV18
CDR3aa: ASSKQGARETQY

j_gene: TRBJ2-1
v_gene: TRBV7-3
CDR3aa: ASSLHGTSGGVRYNEQF

j_gene: TRBJ2-1
v_gene: TRBV5-8
CDR3aa: ASSLLTRAYNEQF

j_gene: TRBJ1-5
v_gene: TRBV27
CDR3aa: ASSFRWVADQPQH

j_gene: TRBJ2-7
v_gene: TRBV6-1
CDR3aa: ASSRTGFYEQY

j_gene: TRBJ2-7
v_gene: TRBV28
CDR3aa: ASSLARAYEQY

j_gene: TRBJ2-7
v_gene: TRBV19
CDR3aa: ASSGGEWGEQY

j_gene: TRBJ2-1
v_gene: TRBV10-3
CDR3aa: AITRSTGVGNEQF

j_gene: TRBJ2-2
v_gene: TRBV7-9
CDR3aa: ASSRTGATGELF

j_gene: TRBJ2-6
v_gene: TRBV5-4
CDR3aa: ASSFGGAGGGPGANVLT

j_gene: TRBJ2-7
v_gene: TRBV7-2
CDR3aa: ASSLAWTSLSGLYEQY

j_gene: TRBJ1-2
v_gene: TRBV6-1
CDR3aa: ASTVVANYGYT

j_gene: TRBJ2-1
v_gene: TRBV11-3
CDR3aa: ASSLTSGDEQF

j_gene: TRBJ2-2
v_gene: TRBV7-2
CDR3aa: ASSPRGGTGELF

j_gene: TRBJ1-2
v_gene: TRBV27
CDR3aa: ASRTTGVTGYT

j_gene: TRBJ2-5
v_gene: TRBV30
CDR3aa: AWSVRTSGFGTQY

j_gene: TRBJ1-6
v_gene: TRBV6-6
CDR3aa: ASVGQEHSPLH

j_gene: TRBJ2-1
v_gene: TRBV7-8
CDR3aa: ASSLGRDRVSEQF

j_gene: TRBJ2-1
v_gene: TRBV19
CDR3aa: ASSTRLTSGYYNEQF

j_gene: TRBJ2-2
v_gene: TRBV25-1
CDR3aa: ASSERTGGTGELF

j_gene: TRBJ1-1
v_gene: TRBV5-6
CDR3aa: ASSWVDRGTEAF

j_gene: TRBJ1-4
v_gene: TRBV28
CDR3aa: ASSPSGTGFLSGEKLF

j_gene: TRBJ1-6
v_gene: TRBV7-2
CDR3aa: ASSYTTGIDSPLH

j_gene: TRBJ1-6
v_gene: TRBV10-3
CDR3aa: AISEAPGSNSPLH

j_gene: TRBJ2-2
v_gene: TRBV7-3
CDR3aa: ASSFSGSPTGELF

j_gene: TRBJ2-3
v_gene: TRBV7-4
CDR3aa: ASSSGVAGFTDTQY

j_gene: TRBJ2-1
v_gene: TRBV19
CDR3aa: ASSSRTWANEQF

j_gene: TRBJ2-5
v_gene: TRBV7-6
CDR3aa: ASSPGTGGWETQY

j_gene: TRBJ1-4
v_gene: TRBV28
CDR3aa: ASLAPSVSGKLF

j_gene: TRBJ1-4
v_gene: TRBV18
CDR3aa: ASSRGQGTWEKLF

j_gene: -
v_gene: TRBV4-3
CDR3aa: ASSQAARFTYEQY

j_gene: TRBJ2-5
v_gene: TRBV5-6
CDR3aa: ASSPGQGWETQY

j_gene: TRBJ2-6
v_gene: TRBV19
CDR3aa: ASQGTSRSEANVLT

j_gene: TRBJ1-1
v_gene: TRBV4-3
CDR3aa: ASSHPVTGWNTEAF

j_gene: TRBJ1-4
v_gene: TRBV7-8
CDR3aa: ASSLGVQGGLTNEKLF

j_gene: TRBJ2-7
v_gene: TRBV14
CDR3aa: ASSQGRMRGTSGPSYEQY

j_gene: TRBJ1-2
v_gene: TRBV29-1
CDR3aa: SVLGTLNNYGYT

j_gene: TRBJ2-6
v_gene: TRBV19
CDR3aa: ASKLAGTSGSGANVLT

j_gene: TRBJ2-4
v_gene: TRBV28
CDR3aa: ATRLAGGKNIQY

j_gene: TRBJ1-5
v_gene: TRBV4-1
CDR3aa: ASSQPGQGMFQPQH